This TCR beta chain was found in a study of blood T cell repertoires in COVID-19. Background on the study: T cells, B-cell-depleted T cells, or PBMCs provided the cDNA or gDNA that served as material.

This CDR3 has 14 amino acids. Trimming shortened V by 0 bases and J by 3 bases, and 8 bases separated the two germline ends. Germline CDR1 is LGHDT and CDR2 is YNNKEL (reference sequence). Some clones are missing from TCRdb's copy, which holds only in-frame ones; the method was immunoSEQ multiplex PCR. The data hold approximately 250,000 clones, with about 91% observed a single time. Cohort assignment relied on participant-reported clinical history. Sequenced: PBMCs or T cells enriched from blood (not recorded which). The sequence came from a woman in her 40s with acute COVID-19. This rearrangement joins TRBV3-1 (or the pseudogene TRBV3-2) to TRBJ1-1; D is unresolved. Here the CDR3 DNA reads TGTGCCAGCAGCCAAGAATCAGGATACACTGAAGCTTTCTTT. Protein sequence: CASSQESGYTEAFF.